This entry lists 14 T cell receptor beta chains sequenced from one sample in a study of shared clonotypes between healthy human individuals. Libraries were prepared by immunoSEQ multiplex PCR; TCRdb keeps only in-frame clonotypes and omits some of them. The table lists about 2.3 million clones, 85% to 95% of them singletons, with approximately 0.39% in the top ten. Sequencing input: naive CD4+ T cells from PBMCs. Subset meaning: CD45RA+ positively selected. These receptors were taken from a man aged 18 to 29 in good health. Some clones in this sample may be carry-over from other donors' samples.

The genes are TRBV7-2 and TRBJ2-7; D unresolved. The ends were cut back, 5 bases at V and 0 bases at J, with 8 bases in the middle. The CDR3 totals 13 residues. In germline, CDR1 is SGHTA, CDR2 FQGNSA. The CDR3 reads CASSDDISYEQYF. In DNA, the CDR3 is TGTGCCAGCAGCGACGACATCTCCTACGAGCAGTACTTC.

This chain joins TRBV19 and TRBJ2-6, with a tentative D call TRBD1 (6 bases). The germline gives CDR1 LNHDA, CDR2 SQIVND (reference sequence). The CDR3 consists of 17 residues. V lost 6 bases, J lost 0 bases, and 15 bases lay in between. The CDR3 sequence is CASSPDRQASGANVLTF. The CDR3 coding sequence is TGTGCCAGTAGCCCAGACAGGCAAGCCTCTGGGGCCAACGTCCTGACTTTC.

This chain connects TRBV7-2 to TRBJ2-2; 10 positions agree with TRBD2. The junction had 6 bases not matched to a gene; V was cut back by 5 bases and J by 6 bases. The CDR3 runs to 15 residues. Germline CDR1 SGHTA, CDR2 FQGNSA. The CDR3 region has the DNA TGTGCCAGCAGCACCGGGACTAGCGTGGCCGGGGAGCTGTTTTTT. The encoded protein is CASSTGTSVAGELFF.

The gene calls are TRBV7-9 and TRBJ2-7; 9 nucleotides line up with TRBD1. Germline CDR1 reads SEHNR; CDR2 reads FQNEAQ (reference sequence). The junction had 8 bases not matched to a gene; V was cut back by 5 bases and J by 0 bases. This CDR3 is built from 16 residues. The chain's CDR3 is CASSILAGQGSYEQYF. Here the CDR3 DNA reads TGTGCCAGCAGCATCCTCGCGGGACAGGGCTCCTACGAGCAGTACTTC.

Regarding this clone: This sample includes further DNA sequences coding for the same CDR3. The chain carries TRBV7-2 and TRBJ1-1, with TRBD1 matching over 10 bases. Trimming at V came to 3 bases and at J to 4 bases, leaving 2 bases not matched to a gene. Germline lookup yields CDR1 SGHTA and CDR2 FQGNSA. The CDR3 has 14 amino acids. The CDR3 region has the DNA TGTGCCAGCAGCTTGAGGACAGGGGGCACTGAAGCTTTCTTT. It is translated as CASSLRTGGTEAFF.

V and J are TRBV6-5 and TRBJ1-2; tentatively, D is TRBD1 (5 bases). The CDR3 runs 13 residues. The germline V gene has CDR1 MNHEY and CDR2 SVGAGI. Trimming cost V 0 bases and J 7 bases, with 9 bases left between them. In DNA form, the CDR3 reads TGTGCCAGCAGTTACTCGGGGGGGGTTGGCTACACCTTC. Translation gives CASSYSGGVGYTF.

This clone was seen only once. This sequence joins TRBV7-2 and TRBJ2-1, with D maybe TRBD1 (5 bases). CDR1 is SGHTA and CDR2 is FQGNSA in the germline V gene. Trimming took 1 base from V and 5 from J, leaving 12 bases between them. The CDR3 loop spans 15 amino acids. The CDR3 DNA is TGTGCCAGCAGCTTAGAAGTCTGGGGCGACAATGAGCAGTTCTTC. Translated: CASSLEVWGDNEQFF.

The chain combines TRBV5-1 with TRBJ1-1, with D maybe TRBD1 (5 bases). The germline V and J ends were trimmed by 0 bases and 10 bases, with 22 bases remaining between them. Germline V lookup: CDR1 SGHRS, CDR2 YFSETQ. The CDR3 extends over 16 amino acids. In nucleotides, the CDR3 is TGCGCCAGCAGCTTGGCCCCTGCGGGAGGGGCTTTGGGAGCTTTCTTT. Its protein product is CASSLAPAGGALGAFF.

The chain links TRBV18 to TRBJ2-5; a weak D match, TRBD2 (6 bases). Trimming left V 2 bases short and J 4 bases short, with 14 bases between. CDR1 is KGHSH, CDR2 LQKENI, per germline. This CDR3 comprises 15 residues. The CDR3 loop is CASSPSTRERETQYF. DNA of the CDR3: TGTGCCAGCTCACCATCGACGCGGGAAAGAGAGACCCAGTACTTC.

The V call is TRBV6-5, the J call TRBJ2-3; D is perhaps TRBD1 (5 bases). The CDR3 loop spans 15 amino acids. V was trimmed by 4 bases and J by 2 bases, leaving 13 bases between them. CDR1 is MNHEY, CDR2 SVGAGI, per germline. The CDR3 DNA reads TGTGCCAGCAGTTTGGGGCCGCGGACCACAGATACGCAGTATTTT. Encoded protein: CASSLGPRTTDTQYF.

The chain joins TRBV28 to TRBJ1-2; TRBD1 agrees at 8 bases. The ends lost 1 base at V and 7 bases at J; junction bases unmatched: 8. The germline gives CDR1 MDHEN, CDR2 SYDVKM. The CDR3 contains 15 residues. The CDR3 DNA sequence: TGTGCCAGCAGTTTATCCGGGACAGGCCGGACTGGCTACACCTTC. Residues: CASSLSGTGRTGYTF.

The J gene is TRBJ1-2, the V gene TRBV28; the match to TRBD1 covers 7 bases. Germline V gives CDR1 MDHEN, CDR2 SYDVKM. This CDR3 has 15 amino acids. With 6 bases clipped from V and 4 bases from J, the junction kept 11 bases outside the gene matches. CDR3 nucleotides: TGTGCCAGCAGCCAGGGGGGGGGCCTTTCCTATGGCTACACCTTC. It translates to CASSQGGGLSYGYTF.

The rearrangement links TRBV29-1 to TRBJ2-1; 7 nucleotides match TRBD2. With V trimmed by 8 bases and J by 10 bases, 14 bases remained unmatched. The germline V gene encodes CDR1 SQVTM and CDR2 ANQGSEA. This CDR3 has 13 amino acids. Written as DNA, the CDR3 is TGCAGCCCAAAACTAGCGAGTGGGAGGGAGCAGTTCTTC. It encodes CSPKLASGREQFF.

The CDR3, as DNA: TGTGCCAGCAGCTCCCAGGTAGCCAGGGTCCCCTACGAGCAGTACTTC. Protein product: CASSSQVARVPYEQYF. This rearrangement joins TRBV7-2 to TRBJ2-7, with a possible D match to TRBD1 (5 bases). The CDR3 has 16 amino acids. CDR1 and CDR2 from the germline V gene are SGHTA and FQGNSA. V lost 4 bases, J lost 2 bases, and 18 bases lay in between. The whole variable domain, remainder taken from reference TRBV7-2 and TRBJ2-7, is GAGVSQSPSNKVTEKGKDVELRCDPISGHTALYWYRQSLGQGLEFLIYFQGNSAPDKSGLPSDRFSAERTGGSVSTLTIQRTQQEDSAVYLCASSSQVARVPYEQYFGPGTRLTVT.